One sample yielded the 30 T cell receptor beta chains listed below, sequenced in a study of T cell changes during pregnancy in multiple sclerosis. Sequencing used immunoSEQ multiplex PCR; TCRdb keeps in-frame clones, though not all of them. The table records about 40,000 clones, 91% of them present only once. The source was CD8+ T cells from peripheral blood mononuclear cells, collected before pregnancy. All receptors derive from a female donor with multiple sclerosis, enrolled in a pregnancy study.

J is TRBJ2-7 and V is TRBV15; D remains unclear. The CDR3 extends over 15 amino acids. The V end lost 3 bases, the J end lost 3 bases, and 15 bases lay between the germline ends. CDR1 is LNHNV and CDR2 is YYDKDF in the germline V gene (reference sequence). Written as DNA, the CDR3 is TGTGCCACCAGCAGTCAGCGATCCAACTACTACGAGCAGTACTTC. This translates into CATSSQRSNYYEQYF.

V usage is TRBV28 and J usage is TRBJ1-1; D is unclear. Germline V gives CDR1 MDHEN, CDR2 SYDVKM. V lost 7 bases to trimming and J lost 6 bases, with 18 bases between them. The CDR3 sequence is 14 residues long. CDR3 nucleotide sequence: TGTGCCAGCAACGGGCGGGTCCCGTACGCTGAAGCTTTCTTT. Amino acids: CASNGRVPYAEAFF.

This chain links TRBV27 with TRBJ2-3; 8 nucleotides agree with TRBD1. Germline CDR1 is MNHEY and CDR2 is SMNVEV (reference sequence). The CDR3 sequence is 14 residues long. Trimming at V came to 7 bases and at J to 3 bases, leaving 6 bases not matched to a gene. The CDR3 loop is CASTGTGITDTQYF. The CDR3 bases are TGTGCCAGCACCGGGACAGGAATTACAGATACGCAGTATTTT.

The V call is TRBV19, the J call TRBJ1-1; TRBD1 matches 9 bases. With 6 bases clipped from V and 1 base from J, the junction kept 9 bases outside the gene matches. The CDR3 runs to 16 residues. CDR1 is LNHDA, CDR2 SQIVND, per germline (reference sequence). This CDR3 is CASRFRQGGSNTEAFF. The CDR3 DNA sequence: TGTGCCAGTAGATTCCGACAGGGGGGTTCGAACACTGAAGCTTTCTTT.

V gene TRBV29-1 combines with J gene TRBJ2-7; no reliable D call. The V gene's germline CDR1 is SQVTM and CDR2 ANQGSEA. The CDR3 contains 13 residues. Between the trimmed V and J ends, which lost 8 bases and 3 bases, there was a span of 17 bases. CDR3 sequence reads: CSPTRVLIYEQYF. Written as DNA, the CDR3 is TGCAGCCCGACCCGGGTCCTTATCTACGAGCAGTACTTC.

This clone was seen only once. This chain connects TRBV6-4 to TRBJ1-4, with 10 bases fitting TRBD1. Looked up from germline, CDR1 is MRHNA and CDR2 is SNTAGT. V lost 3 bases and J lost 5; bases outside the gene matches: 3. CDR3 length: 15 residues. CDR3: CASSEGQGENEKLFF. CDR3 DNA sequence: TGTGCCAGCAGTGAAGGACAGGGGGAAAATGAAAAACTGTTTTTT.

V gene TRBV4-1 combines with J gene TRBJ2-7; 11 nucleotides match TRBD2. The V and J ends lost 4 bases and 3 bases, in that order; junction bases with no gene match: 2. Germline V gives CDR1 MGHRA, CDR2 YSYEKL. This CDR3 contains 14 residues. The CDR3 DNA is TGCGCCAGCAGCCCGACTAGCGGGGACTACGAGCAGTACTTC. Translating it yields CASSPTSGDYEQYF.

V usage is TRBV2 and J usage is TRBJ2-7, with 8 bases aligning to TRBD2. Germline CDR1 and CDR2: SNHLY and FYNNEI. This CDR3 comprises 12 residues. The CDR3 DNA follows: TGTGCAGTCGGGGGGGATCCCTACGAGCAGTACTTC. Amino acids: CAVGGDPYEQYF.

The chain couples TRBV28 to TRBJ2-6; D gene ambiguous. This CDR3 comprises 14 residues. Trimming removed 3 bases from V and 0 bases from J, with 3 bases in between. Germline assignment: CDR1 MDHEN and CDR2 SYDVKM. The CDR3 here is CASSFLSGANVLTF. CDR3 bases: TGTGCCAGCAGTTTTCTCTCTGGGGCCAACGTCCTGACTTTC. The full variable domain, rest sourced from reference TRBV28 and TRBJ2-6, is DVKVTQSSRYLVKRTGEKVFLECVQDMDHENMFWYRQDPGLGLRLIYFSYDVKMKEKGDIPEGYSVSREKKERFSLILESASTNQTSMYLCASSFLSGANVLTFGAGSRLTVL.

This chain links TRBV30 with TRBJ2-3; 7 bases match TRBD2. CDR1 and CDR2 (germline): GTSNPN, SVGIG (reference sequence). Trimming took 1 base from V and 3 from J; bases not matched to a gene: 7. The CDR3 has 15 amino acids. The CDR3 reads CAWSEGLADTDTQYF. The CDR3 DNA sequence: TGTGCCTGGAGTGAGGGGCTAGCGGATACAGATACGCAGTATTTT.

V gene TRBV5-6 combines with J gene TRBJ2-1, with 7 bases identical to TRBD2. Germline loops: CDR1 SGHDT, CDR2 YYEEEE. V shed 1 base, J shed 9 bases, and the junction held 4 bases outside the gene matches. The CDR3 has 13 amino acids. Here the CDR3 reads CASSLIGRGEQFF. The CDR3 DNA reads TGTGCCAGCAGCTTGATAGGGAGGGGTGAGCAGTTCTTC.

CDR3 nucleotide sequence: TGTGCCAGCAGCCTCCTTCCCGGGACAGCCAACAATGAGCAGTTCTTC. Its protein product is CASSLLPGTANNEQFF. The chain carries TRBV7-8 and TRBJ2-1; TRBD1 matches 7 bases. The V segment lost 5 bases and the J segment 5 bases; nucleotides outside the gene matches: 12. The CDR3 loop spans 16 amino acids. Germline V gene sequence: CDR1 SGHVS, CDR2 FQNEAQ.

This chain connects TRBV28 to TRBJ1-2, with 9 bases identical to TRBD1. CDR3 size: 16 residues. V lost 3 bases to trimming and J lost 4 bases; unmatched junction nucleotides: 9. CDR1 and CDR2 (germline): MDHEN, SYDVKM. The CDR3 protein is CASSFRRTGEGYGYTF. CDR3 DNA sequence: TGTGCCAGCAGTTTTCGACGGACAGGGGAGGGCTATGGCTACACCTTC.

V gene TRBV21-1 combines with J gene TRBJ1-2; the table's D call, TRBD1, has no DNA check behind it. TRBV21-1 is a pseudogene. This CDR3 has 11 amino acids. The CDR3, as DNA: TGTGCCGCCTGGGACAGGTATGGCTACACCTTC. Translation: CAAWDRYGYTF.

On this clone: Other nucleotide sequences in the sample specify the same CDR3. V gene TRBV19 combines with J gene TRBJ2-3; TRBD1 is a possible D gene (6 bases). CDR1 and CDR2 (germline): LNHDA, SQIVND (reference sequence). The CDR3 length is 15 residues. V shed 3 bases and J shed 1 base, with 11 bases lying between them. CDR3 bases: TGTGCCAGTAGTATTGGGACACGGGGCACAGATACGCAGTATTTT. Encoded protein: CASSIGTRGTDTQYF.

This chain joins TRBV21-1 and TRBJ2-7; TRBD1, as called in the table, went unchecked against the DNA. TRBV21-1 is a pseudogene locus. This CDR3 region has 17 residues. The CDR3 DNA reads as TGTGCCAGCAGCGACGGACAGGGGCAACATGGGTCCTACGAGCAGTACTTC. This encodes CASSDGQGQHGSYEQYF.

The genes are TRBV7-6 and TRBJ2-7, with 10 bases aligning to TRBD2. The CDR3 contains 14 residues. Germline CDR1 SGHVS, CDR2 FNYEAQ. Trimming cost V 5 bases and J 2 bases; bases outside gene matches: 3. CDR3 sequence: CASSASGSTYEQYF. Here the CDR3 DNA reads TGTGCCAGCAGCGCTAGCGGGAGCACCTACGAGCAGTACTTC.

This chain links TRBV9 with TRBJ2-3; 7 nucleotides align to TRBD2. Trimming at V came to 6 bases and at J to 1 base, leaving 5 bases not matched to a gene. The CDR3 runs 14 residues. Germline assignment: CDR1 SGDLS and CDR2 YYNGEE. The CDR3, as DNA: TGTGCCAGCAACGGCGGGAGTGGCACAGATACGCAGTATTTT. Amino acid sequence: CASNGGSGTDTQYF.

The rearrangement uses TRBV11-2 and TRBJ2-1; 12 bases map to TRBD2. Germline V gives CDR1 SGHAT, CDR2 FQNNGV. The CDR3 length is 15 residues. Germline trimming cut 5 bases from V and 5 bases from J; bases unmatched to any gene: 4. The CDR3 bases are TGTGCCAGCAGCCGAACTAGCGGGAGGAACAATGAGCAGTTCTTC. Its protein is CASSRTSGRNNEQFF. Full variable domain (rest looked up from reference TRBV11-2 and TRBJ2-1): EAGVAQSPRYKIIEKRQSVAFWCNPISGHATLYWYQQILGQGPKLLIQFQNNGVVDDSQLPKDRFSAERLKGVDSTLKIQPAKLEDSAVYLCASSRTSGRNNEQFFGPGTRLTVL.

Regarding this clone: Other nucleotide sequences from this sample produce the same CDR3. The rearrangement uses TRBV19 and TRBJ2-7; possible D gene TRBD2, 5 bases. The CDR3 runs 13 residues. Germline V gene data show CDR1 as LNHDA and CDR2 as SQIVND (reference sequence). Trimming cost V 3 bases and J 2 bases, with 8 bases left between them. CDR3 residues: CASSIAGAYEQYF. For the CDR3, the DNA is TGTGCCAGTAGTATTGCCGGGGCCTACGAGCAGTACTTC.

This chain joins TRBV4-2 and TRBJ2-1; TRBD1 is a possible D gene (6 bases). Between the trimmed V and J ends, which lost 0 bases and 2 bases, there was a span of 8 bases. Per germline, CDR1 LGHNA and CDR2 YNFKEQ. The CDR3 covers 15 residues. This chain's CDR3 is CASSQEAGAYNEQFF. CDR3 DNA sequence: TGTGCCAGCAGCCAAGAAGCAGGGGCCTACAATGAGCAGTTCTTC.

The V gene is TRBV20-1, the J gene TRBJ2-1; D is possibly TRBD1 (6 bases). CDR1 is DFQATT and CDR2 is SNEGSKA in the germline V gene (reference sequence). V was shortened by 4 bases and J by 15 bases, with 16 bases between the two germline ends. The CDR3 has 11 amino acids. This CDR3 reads CSATLTGLLFF. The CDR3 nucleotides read TGCAGTGCTACTCTGACAGGTCTTTTGTTCTTC.

CDR3 DNA: TGTGCCAGCAGTTCCGAACGACAGGAGAACTATGGCTACACCTTC. It translates to CASSSERQENYGYTF. The rearrangement joins TRBV27 to TRBJ1-2; D is possibly TRBD1 (6 bases). Germline V CDR1 and CDR2: MNHEY, SMNVEV (reference sequence). This CDR3 has 15 residues. With 4 bases removed from V and 2 bases from J, the gap between germline ends came to 14 bases.

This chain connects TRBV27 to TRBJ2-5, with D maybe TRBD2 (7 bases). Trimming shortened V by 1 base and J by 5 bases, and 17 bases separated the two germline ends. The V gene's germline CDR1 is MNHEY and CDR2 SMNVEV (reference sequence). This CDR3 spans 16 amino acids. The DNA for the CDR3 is TGTGCCAGCAGTTTATATACAGGGAGGGTTGGGGAGACCCAGTACTTC. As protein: CASSLYTGRVGETQYF.

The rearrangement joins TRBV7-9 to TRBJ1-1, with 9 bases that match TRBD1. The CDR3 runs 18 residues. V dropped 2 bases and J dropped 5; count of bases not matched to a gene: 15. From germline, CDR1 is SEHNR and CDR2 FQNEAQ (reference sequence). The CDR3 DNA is TGTGCCAGCAGCTTACCCCTTCACCAGACAGGGGGAAGTACTGAAGCTTTCTTT. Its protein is CASSLPLHQTGGSTEAFF.

CDR3 sequence (DNA): TGTGCCAGCAGCGAAGGGACTAGGACAGAGCTGTTTTTT. Protein: CASSEGTRTELFF. V and J are TRBV9 and TRBJ2-2; 8 positions match TRBD2. The CDR3 is 13 residues long. V lost 3 bases, J lost 11 bases, and 6 bases stayed unmatched. The germline gives CDR1 SGDLS, CDR2 YYNGEE. Full variable domain (missing parts from reference TRBV9 and TRBJ2-2): DSGVTQTPKHLITATGQRVTLRCSPRSGDLSVYWYQQSLDQGLQFLIQYYNGEERAKGNILERFSAQQFPDLHSELNLSSLELGDSALYFCASSEGTRTELFFGEGSRLTVL.

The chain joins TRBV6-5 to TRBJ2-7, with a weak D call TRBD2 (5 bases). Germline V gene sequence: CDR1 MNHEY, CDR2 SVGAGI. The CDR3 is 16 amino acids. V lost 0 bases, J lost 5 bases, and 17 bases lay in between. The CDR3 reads CASSYSTTTEPNEQYF. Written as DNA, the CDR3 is TGTGCCAGCAGTTACTCAACGACTACGGAACCCAACGAGCAGTACTTC.

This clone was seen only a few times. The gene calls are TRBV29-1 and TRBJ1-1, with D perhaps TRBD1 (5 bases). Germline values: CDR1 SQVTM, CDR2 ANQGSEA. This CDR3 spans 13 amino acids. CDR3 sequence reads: CSAGAGLNTEAFF. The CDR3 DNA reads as TGCAGTGCTGGTGCAGGGTTGAACACTGAAGCTTTCTTT.

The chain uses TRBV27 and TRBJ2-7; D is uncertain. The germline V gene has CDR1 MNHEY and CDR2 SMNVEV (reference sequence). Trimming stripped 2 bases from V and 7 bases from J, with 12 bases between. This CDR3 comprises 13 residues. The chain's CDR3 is CASSLPGSREQYF. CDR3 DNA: TGTGCCAGCAGTTTACCCGGGTCACGAGAGCAGTACTTC.

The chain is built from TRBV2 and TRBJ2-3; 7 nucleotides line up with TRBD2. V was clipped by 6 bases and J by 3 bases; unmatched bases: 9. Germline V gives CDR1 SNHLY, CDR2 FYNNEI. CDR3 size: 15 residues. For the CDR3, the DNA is TGTGCCAGCAGGCGGGCTGGGGAGGGGACAGATACGCAGTATTTT. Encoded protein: CASRRAGEGTDTQYF.